This T cell receptor beta chain was retrieved from a study of shared clonotypes between healthy human individuals. Looked up from germline, CDR1 is SGHRS and CDR2 is YFSETQ. J lost 5 bases, V lost 4 bases, and 14 bases had no gene match. The CDR3 runs to 16 residues. Clones were read by immunoSEQ multiplex PCR, and TCRdb kept only the in-frame ones, dropping some. The repertoire holds approximately 2.5 million clones, approximately 92% seen once, with over 0.12% in the top ten. This clonotype was sampled from a man aged 18 to 29 in good health. The sequenced material came from naive CD4+ T cells sorted from blood. Subset here: CD45RA+ positively selected. The chain has TRBV5-1 and TRBJ1-1; the match to TRBD1 covers 7 bases. CDR3 residues: CASSPPTGSEGTEAFF. In DNA, the CDR3 is TGCGCCAGCAGCCCGCCGACAGGGTCCGAGGGTACTGAAGCTTTCTTT.